The rows below give T cell receptor beta chains drawn from one sample of a study of post-analysis software for immune sequencing data. TCRdb redid the calling of the PCR reads with MiXCR, one entry per CDR3 protein. Here the sample spans over 700,000 distinct CDR3 sequences, approximately 30% being singletons. What was sequenced was blood. These receptors came from a girl aged 5 to 17 with multiple sclerosis. The CDR3 runs from the conserved cysteine through the conserved F or W.

TRBV9	TRBJ1-2	CASSVSGAGDYGYTF
TRBV7-9	TRBJ2-6	CASTWNLGANVLTF
TRBV29-1	TRBJ2-1	CSGMTARPYNEQFF
TRBV12-3/TRBV12-4	TRBJ1-5	CASSTGDRGRGPPQHF
TRBV9	TRBJ2-7	CASSVGGSPYEQYF
TRBV9	TRBJ2-5	CASSVGDWGETQYF
TRBV5-5	TRBJ1-5	CASTHSGASNQPQHF
TRBV20-1	TRBJ2-1	CSARETSGSVGWYNEQFF
TRBV6-6	TRBJ2-7	CASSNYEQYF
TRBV29-1	TRBJ2-1	CSVEEGWRQETQFF
TRBV12-3/TRBV12-4	TRBJ2-7	CASSSGLAGLQYEQYF
TRBV20-1	TRBJ2-2	CSARDMLAGGRTGELFF
TRBV20-1	TRBJ2-7	CGAKGRGQTEGQYF
TRBV6-5	TRBJ2-3	CASSYDGSDTDTQYF
TRBV6-1	TRBJ2-5	CASSEQQGILVQETQYF
TRBV4-3	TRBJ2-2	CASSQDLGGNTGELFF
TRBV6-5	TRBJ1-2	CASSPGTGCTF
TRBV5-1	TRBJ2-1	CASSLDTLSEQFF
TRBV15	TRBJ2-6	CAASRGGAGANVLTF
TRBV7-9	TRBJ1-1	CASSSAITEAFF
TRBV20-1	TRBJ2-7	CSARDNSGRFYEQYF
TRBV18	TRBJ2-5	CASSPRGDRRKETQYF
TRBV6-1	TRBJ2-5	CASSFQPGQETQYF
TRBV12-3/TRBV12-4	TRBJ2-7	CASTTTGYEQYF
TRBV6-2/TRBV6-3	TRBJ2-7	CASRASPGPAYEQYF
TRBV20-1	TRBJ1-1	CSAAQRVSTEAFF
TRBV6-5	TRBJ2-1	CASSDRRSSEQFF
TRBV12-3/TRBV12-4	TRBJ2-1	CASSPCSQPYNEQFF
TRBV20-1	TRBJ2-7	CSAQTVEQYF
TRBV7-2	TRBJ2-1	CASSLAAKQFF
TRBV5-5	TRBJ2-7	CASSSGIARHYEQYF
TRBV11-2	TRBJ2-1	CASSLDLTSSNEQFF
TRBV5-1	TRBJ2-1	CASSLVRAGIRVNEQFF
TRBV5-1	TRBJ2-3	CASSSSPPDTQYF
TRBV20-1	TRBJ2-5	CSAPDYLTETQYF
TRBV20-1	TRBJ2-1	CSASPPGTSLSNEQFF
TRBV6-2/TRBV6-3	TRBJ2-6	CASRQDGANVLTF
TRBV6-2/TRBV6-3	TRBJ2-1	CASSLLGQGRNEQFF
TRBV6-5	TRBJ2-5	CASSYENAGARETQYF
TRBV6-6	TRBJ1-4	CASSYQGAVEKLFF
TRBV20-1	.	CSAPPWGQETQFF
TRBV5-1	TRBJ2-1	CAGSLGSGVNEQFF
TRBV2	TRBJ1-6	CASTDRSTYNSPLHF
TRBV9	TRBJ1-5	CASSVESNQPQHF
TRBV20-1	TRBJ2-1	CSASDVGGLRYNEQFF
TRBV29-1	TRBJ2-5	CSVAPGHLQETQYF
TRBV20-1	TRBJ2-7	CSARRWYSYEQYF
TRBV7-8	TRBJ1-1	CASSLAMDTEAFF
TRBV4-3	TRBJ1-2	CVSSAHNYGYTF
TRBV12-3/TRBV12-4	TRBJ1-1	CASSPYRYTEAFF
TRBV28	TRBJ2-1	CASSFRAGAGNEQFF
TRBV2	TRBJ1-1	CASSDWGNTEAFF
TRBV10-3	TRBJ2-3	CAISSDRVGTDTQYF
TRBV20-1	TRBJ2-7	CSARVAGVGEQYF
TRBV19	TRBJ1-1	CASSVAGGAAEAFF
TRBV6-6	.	CASSYWGDPGEQYF
TRBV6-5	TRBJ2-1	CASNRGEAYNEQFF
TRBV12-3/TRBV12-4	TRBJ1-2	CASSHDSIRRNYGYTF